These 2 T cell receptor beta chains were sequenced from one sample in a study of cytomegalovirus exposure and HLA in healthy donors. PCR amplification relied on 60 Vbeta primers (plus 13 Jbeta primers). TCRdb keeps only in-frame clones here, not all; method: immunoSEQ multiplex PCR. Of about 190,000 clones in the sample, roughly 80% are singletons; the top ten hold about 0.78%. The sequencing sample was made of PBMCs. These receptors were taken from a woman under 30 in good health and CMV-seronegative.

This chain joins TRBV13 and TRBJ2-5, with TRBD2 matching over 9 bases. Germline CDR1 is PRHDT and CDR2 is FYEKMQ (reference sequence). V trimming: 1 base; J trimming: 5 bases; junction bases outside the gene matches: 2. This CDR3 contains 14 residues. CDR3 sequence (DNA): TGTGCCAGCAGCTTAGCTAGCGGGACCGAGACCCAGTACTTC. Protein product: CASSLASGTETQYF.

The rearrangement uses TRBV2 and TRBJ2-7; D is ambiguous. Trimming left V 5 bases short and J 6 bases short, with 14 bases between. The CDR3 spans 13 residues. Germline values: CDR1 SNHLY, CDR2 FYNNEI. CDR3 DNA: TGTGCCAGCAGTCCTGACATTGTAGGCGAGCAGTACTTC. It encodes CASSPDIVGEQYF. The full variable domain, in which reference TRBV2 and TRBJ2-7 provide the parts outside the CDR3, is EPEVTQTPSHQVTQMGQEVILRCVPISNHLYFYWYRQILGQKVEFLVSFYNNEISEKSEIFDDQFSVERPDGSNFTLKIRSTKLEDSAMYFCASSPDIVGEQYFGPGTRLTVT.